Listed below are T cell receptor beta chains from one sample, sequenced in a study of blood T cell repertoires in COVID-19. The table came from immunoSEQ multiplex PCR; TCRdb's copy has only in-frame clones and leaves some out. The profile shows 200,000 to 250,000 clones, around 85% of them singletons. The material sequenced was peripheral blood. The receptor source for this set is a woman in her 70s with COVID-19, enrolled during active disease. The CDR3 runs from the conserved cysteine through the conserved F or W.

V,length,J,CDR3
TRBV11-2,17,TRBJ2-3,CASSLYRGTSNTDTQYF
TRBV4-3,16,TRBJ1-2,CASSPQGQGAGYGYTF
TRBV19,17,TRBJ1-1,CASSIRGPGVGDTEAFF
TRBV6-5,14,TRBJ1-1,CASSRTEQQSEAFF
TRBV4-2,19,TRBJ1-2,CASSQERLTGTGLNYGYTF
TRBV7-2,15,TRBJ1-5,CASSLVGDSNQPQHF
TRBV5-1,15,TRBJ1-2,CASSFGVGQLASYTF
TRBV5-5,16,TRBJ1-2,CASSLALLDRSYGYTF
TRBV7-2,16,TRBJ2-3,CASSLVAGRPPDTQYF
TRBV10-3,17,TRBJ1-1,CAISEFGAGGKRTEAFF
TRBV3-1/TRBV3-2,14,TRBJ2-2,CASKGTSVTGELFF
TRBV5-4,14,TRBJ2-5,CASSPGTSVETQYF
TRBV2,16,TRBJ2-2,CASSDTGTTNTGELFF
TRBV18,14,TRBJ1-1,CASSPTARGTEAFF
TRBV30,16,TRBJ1-5,CAWSEGGGITRQPQHF
TRBV3-1/TRBV3-2,16,TRBJ2-7,CASSSYSRDRVEGKYF
TRBV29-1,13,TRBJ1-5,CSVGQGDNQPQHF
TRBV2,15,TRBJ2-3,CASSVRQAAQDTQYF
TRBV7-2,14,TRBJ2-1,CASSLGHSGNEQFF
TRBV10-3,15,TRBJ1-2,CAISESNGGDYGYTF
TRBV6-2/TRBV6-3,14,TRBJ1-2,CASSAARVGYGYTF
TRBV7-2,15,TRBJ2-2,CASSLGDRVTGELFF
TRBV27,14,TRBJ1-4,CASRAGTGGEKLFF
TRBV6-2/TRBV6-3,18,TRBJ1-5,CASSSSWTGGFGNQPQHF
TRBV19,17,TRBJ2-3,CASSQSGLAGDPDTQYF
TRBV18,15,TRBJ1-1,CASSPAGQGTTEAFF
TRBV9,14,TRBJ2-7,CASSVAGTVYEQYF
TRBV5-6,13,TRBJ1-2,CASSLRGGYGYTF
TRBV6-5,14,TRBJ1-3,CASKNTGPGNTIYF
TRBV10-3,18,TRBJ1-2,CAISETLGRTGNDYGYTF
TRBV4-1,17,TRBJ1-3,CASSQERQWSSGNTIYF
TRBV30,13,TRBJ2-3,CAWSVQGADTQYF
TRBV9,16,TRBJ2-3,CASSDALAGVTDTQYF
TRBV6-2/TRBV6-3,15,TRBJ1-2,CASSPNQGVLYGYTF
TRBV5-6,15,TRBJ2-3,CASSYQGSTPDTQYF
TRBV19,13,TRBJ1-2,CASSTTGGYGYTF
TRBV27,17,TRBJ1-2,CASSIYPPGAGNYGYTF
TRBV19,16,TRBJ2-2,CASSKGATANTGELFF
TRBV6-2/TRBV6-3,14,TRBJ2-7,CASSYLYNSYEQYF
TRBV5-1,16,TRBJ1-3,CASSLDPGAKGNTIYF
TRBV5-3,17,TRBJ1-5,CARSHPTPGKVSQPQHF